A single T cell receptor (beta chain) is shown here with its context. Its antigen remains unidentified. The data stem from a study of T cell responses to AZD1222 COVID-19 vaccine. Method: immunoSEQ multiplex PCR; TCRdb's copy keeps in-frame clones and lacks some. The table has 110,000 to 150,000 clones, 85% to 95% seen once; the top ten hold less than 1%. Notes on the study in general: With dominance at 160-218 and 743-854, vaccine-associated CD4 TCRs spanned spike. Mostly white British, mostly female donors; authors suggested clonal diversity may be underestimated.

Looked up from germline, CDR1 is ENHRY and CDR2 is SYGVKD. Trimming took off 3 bases at V and 5 bases at J, with 8 bases between the two ends. The length of the CDR3 is 12 residues. The sample in question was peripheral blood, obtained on day 0 of MenACWY control vaccination. The chain couples TRBV10-3 to TRBJ2-7; the D is unclear. The receptor comes from an adult in good health. CDR3: CAISEVRDEQYF. CDR3 DNA sequence: TGTGCCATCAGTGAAGTTCGAGACGAGCAGTACTTC.